The rows below give T cell receptor beta chains drawn from one sample of a study of blood T cell repertoires in COVID-19. TCRdb's copy holds only in-frame clones and misses some; the assay was immunoSEQ multiplex PCR. The profile covers under 140,000 clones, with approximately 85% appearing a single time and approximately 16% taken by the ten largest. What was sequenced was peripheral blood. All receptors come from a woman aged 60-70 years with acute or convalescent COVID-19. CDR3s include the opening cysteine and the closing phenylalanine or tryptophan. D genes are given only for firm matches. Not every row has a clone size; where given, it reads once, few, many or a size class.

>NA|TRBV4-2|NA|13|TRBJ1-2
TGTGCCAGCAGCCAAGGCCAGATCTATGGCTACACCTTC
CASSQGQIYGYTF
>TRBD2|TRBV11-2|few|13|TRBJ2-3
TGTGCCAGCAGTCCGGGGGGGCGAGATACGCAGTATTTT
CASSPGGRDTQYF
>NA|TRBV7-7|NA|17|TRBJ1-3
TGTGCCAGCAGCTTAGGTCCCAGGCCTCGCTCTGGAAACACCATATATTTT
CASSLGPRPRSGNTIYF
>TRBD1|TRBV11-3|NA|17|TRBJ2-3
TGTGCCAGCAGCTTAGAGGGAAACAGGGGGGCCGCAGATACGCAGTATTTT
CASSLEGNRGAADTQYF
>NA|TRBV7-2|NA|16|TRBJ1-1
TGTGCCAGCAGCTTAATTGGTACAGCATCGAACACTGAAGCTTTCTTT
CASSLIGTASNTEAFF
>TRBD1|TRBV9|NA|14|TRBJ1-2
TGTGCCAGCAGAAGATCAGGGGGAGGCTATGGCTACACCTTC
CASRRSGGGYGYTF
>TRBD1|TRBV5-1|NA|14|TRBJ2-5
TGCGCCAGCAGCCAGGGACAGGGTCGAGAGACCCAGTACTTC
CASSQGQGRETQYF
>TRBD2|TRBV9|NA|15|TRBJ2-3
TGTGCCAGCAGCCCCCGGGGGGGCCCCCCAGATACGCAGTATTTT
CASSPRGGPPDTQYF
>NA|TRBV7-6|NA|12|TRBJ2-1
TGTGCCAGCAGCTTCTTGAGCAATGAGCAGTTCTTC
CASSFLSNEQFF
>TRBD1|TRBV2|NA|12|TRBJ1-2
TGTGCCAGCATTTCAGACAGGGGTGGCTACACCTTC
CASISDRGGYTF
>NA|TRBV6-5|NA|13|TRBJ1-5
TGTGCCAGCAGTCAGGAAGGCAATCAGCCCCAGCATTTT
CASSQEGNQPQHF